Given below is one T cell receptor beta chain in context. What it binds is not known. Clones were read by immunoSEQ multiplex PCR, and TCRdb kept only the in-frame ones, dropping some. The sample holds roughly 100,000 clones, roughly 91% seen once. Specified time point: cycle 4 day 1 (C4D1), after about 6 weeks of nivolumab. All trial patients relapsed after autologous stem cell transplantation. Responses achieved at best were complete response, partial response or progressive disease. The source of the sample is a study of PD-1 blockade in classical Hodgkin lymphoma. Whole-study findings and limits: Partial responders and progressors had significantly lower baseline TCR diversity. By C4D1, CD4+ diversity increased significantly, especially in complete responders.

The receptor was isolated from a human donor with classical Hodgkin lymphoma. The starting material was peripheral blood mononuclear cells (PBMCs), obtained before the fourth cycle of nivolumab.

The CDR3 nucleotides read TGTGCCAGCAGTTCCCGTTTCCATATGACAGAATCCTACGAGCAGTACTTC. This codes for CASSSRFHMTESYEQYF. The genes are TRBV27 and TRBJ2-7, with TRBD1 as a possible D gene (5 bases). This CDR3 has 17 amino acids. CDR1 MNHEY and CDR2 SMNVEV come from the germline V gene (reference sequence). The V and J ends lost 4 bases and 1 base respectively, with 20 bases between them.